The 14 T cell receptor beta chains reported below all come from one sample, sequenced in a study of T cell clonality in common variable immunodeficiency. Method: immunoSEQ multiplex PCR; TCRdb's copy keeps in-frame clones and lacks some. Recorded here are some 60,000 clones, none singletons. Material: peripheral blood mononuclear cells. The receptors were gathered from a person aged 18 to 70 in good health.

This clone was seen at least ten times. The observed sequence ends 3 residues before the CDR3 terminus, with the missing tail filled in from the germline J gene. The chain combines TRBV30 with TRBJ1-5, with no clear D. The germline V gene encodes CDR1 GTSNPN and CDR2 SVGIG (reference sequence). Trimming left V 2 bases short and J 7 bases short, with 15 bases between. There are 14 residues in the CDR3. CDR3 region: CAWSIYGFRQPQHF. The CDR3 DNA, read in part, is TGTGCCTGGAGTATTTACGGGTTTAGGCAGCCC.

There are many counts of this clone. CDR3 sequence: CASSLLAVSYNEQFF. CDR3 DNA (partial): TGTGCCAGCAGCCTTCTAGCGGTGTCCTACAATGAG. The chain links TRBV6-2 or TRBV6-3 to TRBJ2-1, with TRBD2 matching 7 bases. The read halts 3 residues ahead of the CDR3 end, with the missing end drawn from the germline J gene. CDR1 is MNHEY and CDR2 is SVGEGT in the germline V gene. This CDR3 spans 15 amino acids. V trimming: 6 bases; J trimming: 1 base; junction bases outside the gene matches: 6.

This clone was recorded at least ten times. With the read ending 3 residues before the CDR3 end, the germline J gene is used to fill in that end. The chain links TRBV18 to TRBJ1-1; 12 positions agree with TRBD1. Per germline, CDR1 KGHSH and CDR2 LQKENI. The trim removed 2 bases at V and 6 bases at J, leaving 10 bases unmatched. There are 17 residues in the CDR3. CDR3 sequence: CASSPYRDRGLGAEAFF. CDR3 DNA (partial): TGTGCCAGCTCACCATATAGGGACAGGGGGCTTGGGGCTGAA.

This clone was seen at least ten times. This CDR3 reads CASSSGYEQFF. The covered CDR3 bases are TGTGCCAGCAGCTCTGGCTATGAG. The gene calls are TRBV7-2 and TRBJ2-1; no clear D gene. Read sequence stops 3 residues before the CDR3 end, and the germline J gene provides the missing end. CDR1 SGHTA and CDR2 FQGNSA come from the germline V gene. This CDR3 comprises 11 residues. V was shortened by 4 bases and J by 8 bases, with 6 bases between the two germline ends.

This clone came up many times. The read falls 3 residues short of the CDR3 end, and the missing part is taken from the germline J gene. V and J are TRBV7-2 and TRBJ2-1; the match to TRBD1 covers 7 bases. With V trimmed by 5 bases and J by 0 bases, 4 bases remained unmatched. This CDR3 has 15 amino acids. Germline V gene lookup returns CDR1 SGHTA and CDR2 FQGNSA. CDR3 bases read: TGTGCCAGCAGCACCCGGACAGGCTCCTACAATGAG. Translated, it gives CASSTRTGSYNE. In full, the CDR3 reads CASSTRTGSYNEQFF.

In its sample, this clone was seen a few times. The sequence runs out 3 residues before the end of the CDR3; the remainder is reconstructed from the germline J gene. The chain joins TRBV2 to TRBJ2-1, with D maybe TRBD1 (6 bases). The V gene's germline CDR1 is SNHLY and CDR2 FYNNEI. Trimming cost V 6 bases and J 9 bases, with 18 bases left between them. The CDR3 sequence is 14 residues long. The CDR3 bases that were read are TGTGCCAGCAGGTCCAGGGGCCCAAACGGTGAG. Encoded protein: CASRSRGPNGE. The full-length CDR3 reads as CASRSRGPNGEQFF.

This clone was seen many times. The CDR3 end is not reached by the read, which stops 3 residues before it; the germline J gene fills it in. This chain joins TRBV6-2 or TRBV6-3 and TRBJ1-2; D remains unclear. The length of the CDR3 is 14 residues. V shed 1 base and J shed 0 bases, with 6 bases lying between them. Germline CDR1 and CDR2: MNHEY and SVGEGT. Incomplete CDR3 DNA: TGTGCCAGCAGTTACTGTATCTCTAACTATGGC. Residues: CASSYCISNYG. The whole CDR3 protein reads CASSYCISNYGYTF.

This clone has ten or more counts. CDR3 sequence reads: CASSGETGSGYTF. Incomplete CDR3 DNA: TGTGCCAGCAGCGGGGAGACAGGCTCTGGC. The chain joins TRBV7-9 to TRBJ1-2; the D gene is possibly TRBD1 (6 bases). The read comes to an end 3 residues before the CDR3 does, leaving the germline J gene to fill in the end. There are 13 residues in the CDR3. Germline values: CDR1 SEHNR, CDR2 FQNEAQ (reference sequence). V lost 5 bases and J lost 7, with 14 bases in between.

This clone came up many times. CDR3 sequence: CASSLQTGSGGELFF. CDR3 DNA (partial): TGTGCCAGCAGCCTTCAGACGGGAAGCGGTGGGGAG. The chain links TRBV7-2 to TRBJ2-2; possibly TRBD2 for D (5 bases). The read stops 3 residues short of the end of the CDR3; the missing end is completed from the germline J gene. The CDR3 contains 15 residues. Trimming stripped 5 bases from V and 8 bases from J, with 18 bases between. CDR1 and CDR2 (germline): SGHTA, FQGNSA.

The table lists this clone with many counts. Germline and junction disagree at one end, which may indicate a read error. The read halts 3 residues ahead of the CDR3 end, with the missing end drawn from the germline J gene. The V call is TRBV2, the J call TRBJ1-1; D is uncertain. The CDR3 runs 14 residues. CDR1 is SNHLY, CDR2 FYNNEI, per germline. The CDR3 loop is CASSEGLMNTEAFF. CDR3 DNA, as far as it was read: TGTGCCAGCAGCGAAGGACTGATGAACACTGAA.

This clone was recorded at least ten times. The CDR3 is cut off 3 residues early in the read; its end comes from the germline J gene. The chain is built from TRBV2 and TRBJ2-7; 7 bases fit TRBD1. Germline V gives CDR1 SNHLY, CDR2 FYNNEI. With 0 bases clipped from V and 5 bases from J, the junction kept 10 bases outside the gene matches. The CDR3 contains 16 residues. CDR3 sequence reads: CASSEAQAWTGNEQYF. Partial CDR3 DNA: TGTGCCAGCAGTGAAGCTCAAGCCTGGACAGGCAACGAG.

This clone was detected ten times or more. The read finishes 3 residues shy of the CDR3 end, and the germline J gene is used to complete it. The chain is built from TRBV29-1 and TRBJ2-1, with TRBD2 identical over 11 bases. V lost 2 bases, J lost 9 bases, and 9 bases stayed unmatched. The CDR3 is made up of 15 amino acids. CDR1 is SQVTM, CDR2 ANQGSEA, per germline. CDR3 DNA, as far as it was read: TGCAGCGTTGAATATCTTATAGCGGGAGGGCGTGAG. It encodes CSVEYLIAGGRE. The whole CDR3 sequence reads CSVEYLIAGGREQFF.

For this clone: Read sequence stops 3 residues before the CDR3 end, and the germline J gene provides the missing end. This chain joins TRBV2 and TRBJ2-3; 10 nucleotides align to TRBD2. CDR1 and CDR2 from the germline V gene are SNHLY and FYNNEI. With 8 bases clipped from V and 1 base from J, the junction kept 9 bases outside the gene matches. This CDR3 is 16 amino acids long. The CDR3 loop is CASYGLLAGGTDTQYF. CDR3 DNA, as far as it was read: TGTGCCAGCTATGGCCTTCTAGCGGGAGGCACAGATACG.

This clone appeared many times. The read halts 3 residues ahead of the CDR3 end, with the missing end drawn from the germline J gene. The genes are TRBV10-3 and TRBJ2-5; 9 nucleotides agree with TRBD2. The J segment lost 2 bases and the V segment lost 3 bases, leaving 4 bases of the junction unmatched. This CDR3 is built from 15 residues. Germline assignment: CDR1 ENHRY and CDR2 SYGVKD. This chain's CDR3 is CAISESTSGQETQYF. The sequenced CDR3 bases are TGTGCCATCAGTGAATCGACTAGCGGACAAGAGACC.